This is a list of T cell receptor beta chains from one sample in a study of radiation and T cells in renal cell carcinoma. Sequencing used immunoSEQ multiplex PCR; TCRdb keeps in-frame clones, though not all of them. The sample has roughly 28,000 clones, more than 65% seen once. Sequencing was performed on blood, taken from a patient whose treatment included radiotherapy and nephrectomy. These TCRs come from a man in his fifties or sixties with renal cell carcinoma. Each CDR3 is given with its conserved first and last residue. The D gene is left open where the match is weak. Expanded clones get a size class; other rows say once, few or many, or leave the size out.

v_call: TRBV28; clone_size: .; j_call: TRBJ1-2; d_call: .; cdr3_nt: TGTGCCAGCAGGGAAACAGGGACCCGTCACTATGGCTACACCTTC; cdr3_aa: CASRETGTRHYGYTF
v_call: TRBV7-3; clone_size: .; j_call: TRBJ2-3; d_call: TRBD2; cdr3_nt: TGTGCCAGCAGCTTAGAGGGACTACCCTTCCATACGCAGTATTTT; cdr3_aa: CASSLEGLPFHTQYF
v_call: TRBV6-1; clone_size: .; j_call: TRBJ1-2; d_call: .; cdr3_nt: TGTGCCAGCACCCCGCGCGGGGTCTATGGCTACACCTTC; cdr3_aa: CASTPRGVYGYTF
v_call: TRBV7-3; clone_size: .; j_call: TRBJ1-2; d_call: .; cdr3_nt: TGTGCCAGCTCCTCCCAGGGTGAAGGGAGCTACACCTTC; cdr3_aa: CASSSQGEGSYTF
v_call: TRBV29-1; clone_size: .; j_call: TRBJ2-1; d_call: .; cdr3_nt: TGCGGCGTTACCGACCCTTTGCGAGCAGGTTACAATGAGCAGTTCTTC; cdr3_aa: CGVTDPLRAGYNEQFF
v_call: TRBV30; clone_size: .; j_call: TRBJ1-2; d_call: .; cdr3_nt: TGCGCGGAATATGGCTACACCTTC; cdr3_aa: CAEYGYTF
v_call: TRBV2; clone_size: .; j_call: TRBJ1-5; d_call: TRBD1; cdr3_nt: TGTGCCAGCAGTGTAGGGACAGACAATCAGCCCCAGCATTTT; cdr3_aa: CASSVGTDNQPQHF
v_call: TRBV7-6; clone_size: .; j_call: TRBJ2-5; d_call: .; cdr3_nt: TGTGCCAGCAGCTTAGGTACACGAACCCGAGGAGAGACCCAGTACTTC; cdr3_aa: CASSLGTRTRGETQYF
v_call: TRBV30; clone_size: .; j_call: TRBJ1-1; d_call: .; cdr3_nt: TGTGCCTGGAGTGAAAGGCCGGGGCTTTTCAACACTGAAGCTTTCTTT; cdr3_aa: CAWSERPGLFNTEAFF
v_call: TRBV4-3; clone_size: .; j_call: TRBJ1-4; d_call: TRBD1; cdr3_nt: TGCGCCAGCAGCCAGCAGGGGGCCACTAATGAAAAACTGTTTTTT; cdr3_aa: CASSQQGATNEKLFF
v_call: TRBV7-9; clone_size: .; j_call: TRBJ2-7; d_call: .; cdr3_nt: TGTGCCAGCAGTTTTAGGGAACGGTACGAGCAGTACTTC; cdr3_aa: CASSFRERYEQYF
v_call: TRBV12-5; clone_size: .; j_call: TRBJ2-7; d_call: .; cdr3_nt: TGTGCTAGTGGTTTGCGGCCTTACGAGCAGTACTTC; cdr3_aa: CASGLRPYEQYF
v_call: TRBV6-5; clone_size: once; j_call: TRBJ2-5; d_call: TRBD2; cdr3_nt: TGTGCCAGCAGTCCCGGGACTAGCGGGGGCCTAAGGTACTTC; cdr3_aa: CASSPGTSGGLRYF
v_call: TRBV6-1; clone_size: .; j_call: TRBJ1-2; d_call: .; cdr3_nt: TGTGCCAGCAACAGCGGCTACACCTTC; cdr3_aa: CASNSGYTF
v_call: TRBV7-6; clone_size: .; j_call: TRBJ1-1; d_call: .; cdr3_nt: TGTGCCAGCACCCCCTTAGGGAACACTGAAGCTTTCTTT; cdr3_aa: CASTPLGNTEAFF
v_call: TRBV27; clone_size: .; j_call: TRBJ2-7; d_call: TRBD2; cdr3_nt: TGTGCCAGCAGTTTATCTAGCGGGAGTTACTACGAGCAGTACTTC; cdr3_aa: CASSLSSGSYYEQYF
v_call: TRBV6-5; clone_size: .; j_call: TRBJ2-7; d_call: .; cdr3_nt: TGTGCCAGCAGTTACTCGAGGAGGGACGAGCAGTACTTC; cdr3_aa: CASSYSRRDEQYF
v_call: TRBV18; clone_size: .; j_call: TRBJ1-5; d_call: .; cdr3_nt: TGTGCCAGCTCACACCGACAACAGGGCGATCAGCCCCAGCATTTT; cdr3_aa: CASSHRQQGDQPQHF
v_call: TRBV4-1; clone_size: .; j_call: TRBJ2-1; d_call: .; cdr3_nt: TGCGCCAGCAGCTACTTCGTCGGGGACAATGAGCAGTTCTTC; cdr3_aa: CASSYFVGDNEQFF
v_call: TRBV7-3; clone_size: .; j_call: TRBJ2-3; d_call: TRBD2; cdr3_nt: TGTGCCAGCAGCTTATTACCCCTAGCGGGAGATGGGGGGGGCTCAGATACGCAGTATTTT; cdr3_aa: CASSLLPLAGDGGGSDTQYF
v_call: TRBV5-1; clone_size: .; j_call: TRBJ1-4; d_call: .; cdr3_nt: TGCGCCAGCAGCTTTCTTTCCGGGACACCCCAATCACTGTTTTTT; cdr3_aa: CASSFLSGTPQSLFF
v_call: TRBV10-1; clone_size: .; j_call: TRBJ2-7; d_call: TRBD2; cdr3_nt: TGCGCCAGCAGTGATCCAGCGGGAGTCCACCCCTTAAGCTCCTACGAGCAGTACTTC; cdr3_aa: CASSDPAGVHPLSSYEQYF
v_call: TRBV18; clone_size: .; j_call: TRBJ1-1; d_call: .; cdr3_nt: TGTGCCAGCTCACCACAGGAGGGGAACACTGAAGCTTTCTTT; cdr3_aa: CASSPQEGNTEAFF
v_call: TRBV11-2; clone_size: .; j_call: TRBJ2-4; d_call: .; cdr3_nt: TGTGCCAGCAGTCCAGGGCCCGCTCTGGCCAAAAACATTCAGTACTTC; cdr3_aa: CASSPGPALAKNIQYF
v_call: TRBV10-2; clone_size: .; j_call: TRBJ2-7; d_call: .; cdr3_nt: TGCGCCAGCAGTTCAATAGGGACCGGAGCCTACGAGCAGTACTTC; cdr3_aa: CASSSIGTGAYEQYF
v_call: TRBV11-2; clone_size: .; j_call: TRBJ1-3; d_call: .; cdr3_nt: TGTGCCAGCAGCTTGACAGGTTCCCCTGGAAACACCATATATTTT; cdr3_aa: CASSLTGSPGNTIYF
v_call: TRBV19; clone_size: .; j_call: TRBJ1-2; d_call: TRBD1; cdr3_nt: TGTGCCAGTAGTCCCCAGGGGGCGAACTATGGCTACACCTTC; cdr3_aa: CASSPQGANYGYTF
v_call: TRBV15; clone_size: .; j_call: TRBJ2-7; d_call: TRBD1; cdr3_nt: TGTGCCACCGGCGGGACAGGGTTGTACGAGCAGTACTTC; cdr3_aa: CATGGTGLYEQYF
v_call: TRBV5-1; clone_size: .; j_call: TRBJ1-5; d_call: TRBD1; cdr3_nt: TGCGCCAGCCAAAGAAACGGACAGGCTTCCGAGCCCCAGCATTTT; cdr3_aa: CASQRNGQASEPQHF
v_call: TRBV19; clone_size: .; j_call: TRBJ2-4; d_call: TRBD1; cdr3_nt: TGTGCCAGTAGTACGCCGGGACAGCTAGCCAAAAACATTCAGTACTTC; cdr3_aa: CASSTPGQLAKNIQYF
v_call: TRBV18; clone_size: .; j_call: TRBJ1-2; d_call: .; cdr3_nt: TGTGCCAGCTCACTGGGATCTTCCTCGACCTATGGCTACACCTTC; cdr3_aa: CASSLGSSSTYGYTF
v_call: TRBV5-4; clone_size: .; j_call: TRBJ2-5; d_call: TRBD1; cdr3_nt: TGTGCCAGCAGCTTTGCCGGGACAGCAACAAAAGAGACCCAGTACTTC; cdr3_aa: CASSFAGTATKETQYF
v_call: TRBV9; clone_size: .; j_call: TRBJ2-7; d_call: TRBD1; cdr3_nt: TGTGCCAGCAGCGTAATAGGGGGCTCGGCCGAGCAGTACTTC; cdr3_aa: CASSVIGGSAEQYF
v_call: TRBV9; clone_size: .; j_call: TRBJ2-1; d_call: .; cdr3_nt: TGTGCCAGCGGTTCGGGTAACAATGAGCAGTTCTTC; cdr3_aa: CASGSGNNEQFF
v_call: TRBV10-3; clone_size: once; j_call: TRBJ1-1; d_call: .; cdr3_nt: TGTGCCATCAGTGAACAGGGGAACACTGAAGCTTTCTTT; cdr3_aa: CAISEQGNTEAFF
v_call: TRBV27; clone_size: .; j_call: TRBJ2-1; d_call: .; cdr3_nt: TGTGCCAGCAGTTTGTTGAAAAACAGAGAGCAGTTCTTC; cdr3_aa: CASSLLKNREQFF
v_call: TRBV9; clone_size: .; j_call: TRBJ2-3; d_call: TRBD1; cdr3_nt: TGTGCCAGCAGCGGACGGACAGGGGGTAGCACAGATACGCAGTATTTT; cdr3_aa: CASSGRTGGSTDTQYF
v_call: TRBV19; clone_size: .; j_call: TRBJ2-1; d_call: TRBD1; cdr3_nt: TGTGCCAGTAGTAGAGGTGACAGGGGCTCCTACAATGAGCAGTTCTTC; cdr3_aa: CASSRGDRGSYNEQFF
v_call: TRBV5-1; clone_size: .; j_call: TRBJ1-2; d_call: .; cdr3_nt: TGCGCCAGCAGCTTGGGGGGGTCAAACGGTGGCTACACCTTC; cdr3_aa: CASSLGGSNGGYTF
v_call: TRBV9; clone_size: .; j_call: TRBJ2-7; d_call: .; cdr3_nt: TGTGCCAGCAGCGTAACTCCTACCTACGAGCAGTACTTC; cdr3_aa: CASSVTPTYEQYF
v_call: TRBV6-1; clone_size: .; j_call: TRBJ1-4; d_call: .; cdr3_nt: TGTGCCAGCAGACAGGGTATGAGTGAAAAACTGTTTTTT; cdr3_aa: CASRQGMSEKLFF
v_call: TRBV7-8; clone_size: .; j_call: TRBJ2-2; d_call: .; cdr3_nt: TGTGCCAGCAGCGTAGACACCGGGGAGCTGTTTTTT; cdr3_aa: CASSVDTGELFF
v_call: TRBV7-6; clone_size: once; j_call: TRBJ2-7; d_call: TRBD1; cdr3_nt: TGTGCCAGCAGCCACGGACAGGGAATTCGCGGCGAGCAGTACTTC; cdr3_aa: CASSHGQGIRGEQYF
v_call: TRBV19; clone_size: .; j_call: TRBJ2-7; d_call: TRBD2; cdr3_nt: TGTGCCAGTCGTAGCGGGTCTGTCGAGCAGTACTTC; cdr3_aa: CASRSGSVEQYF